The 2 T cell receptor beta chains reported below all come from one sample, sequenced in a study of blood T cell repertoires in COVID-19. The method was immunoSEQ multiplex PCR; TCRdb's version includes in-frame clones alone and lacks a portion of them. The sample lists more than 150,000 clones, nearly 80% occurring once. Sequences were obtained from PBMCs or T cells enriched from blood (not recorded which). The receptor source for this set is a man in his fifties or sixties who had been exposed to COVID-19.

V is TRBV9 and J is TRBJ2-1; the match to TRBD1 covers 9 bases. The length of the CDR3 is 13 residues. Germline CDR1 reads SGDLS; CDR2 reads YYNGEE. Germline trimming cut 3 bases from V and 10 bases from J; bases unmatched to any gene: 5. CDR3 sequence (DNA): TGTGCCAGCAGCGCAGGACAGGGGTTCGAGCAGTTCTTC. It yields the protein CASSAGQGFEQFF.

The V gene is TRBV9, the J gene TRBJ2-2, with 10 bases aligning to TRBD1. The V and J ends lost 3 bases and 3 bases, in that order; junction bases with no gene match: 5. Germline values: CDR1 SGDLS, CDR2 YYNGEE. This CDR3 spans 16 amino acids. The CDR3 sequence: CASSAYGTGDTGELFF. CDR3 bases: TGTGCCAGCAGCGCCTACGGGACAGGGGACACCGGGGAGCTGTTTTTT.